The clone carrying this T cell receptor beta chain turned up a few times. The germline V gene encodes CDR1 SGHVS and CDR2 FQNEAQ. V shed 1 base and J 4 bases; nucleotides not matched to a gene: 2. The CDR3 is 14 residues long. Time point denoted: newly diagnosed GD, antithyroid drugs for less than 3 months. Making the TCR library involved RNA that had been extracted from PBMCs. TCR beta libraries were built with iRepertoire HTBI primers and Arm-PCR of CDR3 regions. TCRdb re-analysed the multiplex PCR reads in MiXCR, keeping a single row per CDR3 protein. The table lists 500,000 or so distinct CDR3 sequences, about a sixth of them singletons, with more than 10% in the top ten. This entry is derived from a study of regulatory T cells in long-lasting Graves disease. These same data were also listed under a study on T cells in Graves' hyperthyroidism and ophthalmopathy.

The genes are TRBV7-8 and TRBJ1-2, with 8 bases lining up with TRBD1. The sample in question was peripheral blood mononuclear cells (PBMCs), obtained at new diagnosis, from a patient treated with antithyroid drugs. This TCR was sampled from a man in his forties or fifties with Graves disease. The chain's CDR3 is CASSLGTGIYGYTF. The CDR3 nucleotides are TGTGCCAGCAGCTTAGGGACAGGGATCTATGGCTACACCTTC.